This TCR beta chain emerged from a study of blood T cells in healthy people across ages. Study observations and caveats: Naive CD4+ cells and diversity were both higher in long-lived donors than in aged donors. Across the age range, TCR beta diversity per million T cells fell in a roughly linear way.

A second PCR, run for roughly 7 to 12 cycles, used a sample-barcoded 5' primer plus a J-beta primer mix. Every cDNA molecule carried a tag from a template-switch adaptor bearing 12 random nucleotides. TCRdb analysed the 5' RACE reads with MiXCR anew, one entry per CDR3 protein. The sample comprises 1.5 million to 2 million distinct CDR3 sequences, approximately 30% of which are singletons, and more than 6% rests with the top ten. With respect to this clonotype: Its antigen remains unidentified.

Trimming took 1 base from V and 2 from J; bases not matched to a gene: 3. This CDR3 spans 15 amino acids. The V gene's germline CDR1 is MNHEY and CDR2 SVGAGI. This receptor was identified in a woman aged 25 to 39 in good health. The sequencing sample was made of blood. The genes are TRBV6-5 and TRBJ2-7, with TRBD2 matching over 9 bases. The CDR3 DNA is TGTGCCAGCAGTTACTGGGCTAGCGGGACCTACGAGCAGTACTTC. Its protein is CASSYWASGTYEQYF.